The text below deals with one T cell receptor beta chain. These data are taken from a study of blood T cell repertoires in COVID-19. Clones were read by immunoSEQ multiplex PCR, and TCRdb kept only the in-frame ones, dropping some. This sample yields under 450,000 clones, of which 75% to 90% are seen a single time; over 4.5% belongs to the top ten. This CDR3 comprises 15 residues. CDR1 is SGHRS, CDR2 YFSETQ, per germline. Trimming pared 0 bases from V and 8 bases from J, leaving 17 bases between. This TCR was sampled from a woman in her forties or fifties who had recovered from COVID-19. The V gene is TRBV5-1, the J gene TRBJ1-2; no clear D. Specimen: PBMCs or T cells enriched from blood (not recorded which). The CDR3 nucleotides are TGCGCCAGCAGCTTGGGGCCCTTCATGGAGGAGGGCTACACCTTC. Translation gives CASSLGPFMEEGYTF. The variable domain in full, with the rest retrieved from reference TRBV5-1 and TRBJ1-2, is KAGVTQTPRYLIKTRGQQVTLSCSPISGHRSVSWYQQTPGQGLQFLFEYFSETQRNKGNFPGRFSGRQFSNSRSEMNVSTLELGDSALYLCASSLGPFMEEGYTFGSGTRLTVV.